Listed below are T cell receptor beta chains from one sample, sequenced in a study of cytomegalovirus exposure and HLA in healthy donors. Sequencing was performed with immunoSEQ multiplex PCR; in TCRdb, only in-frame clones are kept and a portion is missing. In the table there are about 200,000 clones, roughly 80% of which are singletons. Sequencing was carried out using PBMCs. All receptors derive from a woman aged 40 to 55 in good health and CMV-seronegative. Each CDR3 is given without its conserved first and last residue. The order of the fields is V gene, J gene, CDR3 length, D gene, CDR3 protein. A D gene is named only where the DNA matches it firmly.

v_call: TRBV2
j_call: TRBJ2-7
cdr3_length: 13
d_call: TRBD2
cdr3_aa: ASSSSGTRTYEQY

v_call: TRBV7-9
j_call: TRBJ1-2
cdr3_length: 13
d_call: TRBD1
cdr3_aa: ASSFRDRGSAAKF

v_call: TRBV7-2
j_call: TRBJ1-1
cdr3_length: 10
d_call: .
cdr3_aa: ASSYQLSGAF

v_call: TRBV7-3
j_call: TRBJ2-5
cdr3_length: 14
d_call: .
cdr3_aa: ASSPGQRPYQETQY

v_call: TRBV30
j_call: TRBJ1-2
cdr3_length: 12
d_call: TRBD1
cdr3_aa: AWRIRGLGCGYT

v_call: TRBV7-9
j_call: TRBJ2-7
cdr3_length: 13
d_call: TRBD2
cdr3_aa: ASSLGLAGWYEQY

v_call: TRBV5-1
j_call: .
cdr3_length: 13
d_call: TRBD1
cdr3_aa: ASSPGTGKVYEQY

v_call: TRBV7-8
j_call: TRBJ2-4
cdr3_length: 13
d_call: TRBD2
cdr3_aa: ASGPTSGGIDIQY

v_call: TRBV5-6
j_call: TRBJ2-3
cdr3_length: 12
d_call: .
cdr3_aa: ASSSLRGPDTQY

v_call: TRBV19
j_call: TRBJ1-5
cdr3_length: 14
d_call: TRBD1
cdr3_aa: ASTRTGGASNQSQH

v_call: TRBV19
j_call: TRBJ2-6
cdr3_length: 15
d_call: .
cdr3_aa: ASSNRGEQTGANVLT

v_call: TRBV7-9
j_call: TRBJ1-3
cdr3_length: 12
d_call: .
cdr3_aa: ASSLQEPGNTIY

v_call: TRBV10-3
j_call: TRBJ2-2
cdr3_length: 12
d_call: TRBD1
cdr3_aa: AISRDRDTGELF

v_call: TRBV6-5
j_call: TRBJ2-2
cdr3_length: 14
d_call: .
cdr3_aa: ASSYSTGSNTGELF

v_call: TRBV11-2
j_call: TRBJ1-1
cdr3_length: 9
d_call: .
cdr3_aa: ASTFGPGAF

v_call: TRBV12-5
j_call: TRBJ2-1
cdr3_length: 11
d_call: .
cdr3_aa: ASGTGSRDEQF

v_call: TRBV19
j_call: TRBJ2-7
cdr3_length: 12
d_call: .
cdr3_aa: ASTDGGPGYEQY

v_call: TRBV4-1
j_call: TRBJ2-7
cdr3_length: 14
d_call: TRBD2
cdr3_aa: ASSQEWTSFSYEQY

v_call: TRBV5-5
j_call: TRBJ2-7
cdr3_length: 12
d_call: TRBD1
cdr3_aa: ASRTGGYSYEQY

v_call: TRBV7-3
j_call: TRBJ2-1
cdr3_length: 14
d_call: .
cdr3_aa: ASSLTDSTFYNEQF

v_call: TRBV4-1
j_call: TRBJ2-1
cdr3_length: 14
d_call: .
cdr3_aa: ASSQWQGYLYNEQF

v_call: TRBV9
j_call: TRBJ2-5
cdr3_length: 14
d_call: .
cdr3_aa: ASTRGQGWVRETQY

v_call: TRBV2
j_call: TRBJ2-3
cdr3_length: 14
d_call: TRBD2
cdr3_aa: ASSEGSGSFTDTQY

v_call: TRBV6-1
j_call: TRBJ2-2
cdr3_length: 12
d_call: TRBD1
cdr3_aa: ASSRQGDAGELF

v_call: TRBV28
j_call: TRBJ2-2
cdr3_length: 13
d_call: .
cdr3_aa: ASSLLHRSAGELF

v_call: TRBV27
j_call: TRBJ2-4
cdr3_length: 15
d_call: TRBD2
cdr3_aa: ASSLLAGGIAKNIQY

v_call: TRBV19
j_call: TRBJ2-7
cdr3_length: 14
d_call: TRBD2
cdr3_aa: ASSRSTSGSYYEQY

v_call: TRBV7-3
j_call: TRBJ2-5
cdr3_length: 14
d_call: TRBD2
cdr3_aa: ASSLRSSGSQETQY

v_call: TRBV28
j_call: TRBJ1-2
cdr3_length: 10
d_call: TRBD1
cdr3_aa: AITGVVDGYT

v_call: TRBV29-1
j_call: TRBJ2-2
cdr3_length: 11
d_call: .
cdr3_aa: SVGWTNTGELF

v_call: TRBV6-5
j_call: TRBJ2-1
cdr3_length: 12
d_call: .
cdr3_aa: ASSPQGWANEQF

v_call: TRBV7-9
j_call: TRBJ1-1
cdr3_length: 13
d_call: TRBD1
cdr3_aa: ASSVTGTGVVEAF

v_call: TRBV19
j_call: TRBJ2-7
cdr3_length: 14
d_call: .
cdr3_aa: ASSINSGAPGHEQY